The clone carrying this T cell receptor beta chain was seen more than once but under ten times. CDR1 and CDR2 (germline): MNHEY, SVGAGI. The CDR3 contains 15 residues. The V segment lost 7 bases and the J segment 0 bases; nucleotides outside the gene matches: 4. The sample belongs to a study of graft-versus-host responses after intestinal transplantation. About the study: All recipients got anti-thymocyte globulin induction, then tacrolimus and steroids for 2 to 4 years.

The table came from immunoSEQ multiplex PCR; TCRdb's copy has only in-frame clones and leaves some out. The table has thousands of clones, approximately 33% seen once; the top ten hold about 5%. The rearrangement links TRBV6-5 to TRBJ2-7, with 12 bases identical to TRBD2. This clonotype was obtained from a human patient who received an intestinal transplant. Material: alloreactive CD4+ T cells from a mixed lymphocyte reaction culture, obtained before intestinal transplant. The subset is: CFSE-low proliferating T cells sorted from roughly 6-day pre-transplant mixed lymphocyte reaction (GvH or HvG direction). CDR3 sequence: CASTLLAGGSYEQYF. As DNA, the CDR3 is TGTGCCAGCACCCTACTAGCGGGGGGCTCCTACGAGCAGTACTTC.